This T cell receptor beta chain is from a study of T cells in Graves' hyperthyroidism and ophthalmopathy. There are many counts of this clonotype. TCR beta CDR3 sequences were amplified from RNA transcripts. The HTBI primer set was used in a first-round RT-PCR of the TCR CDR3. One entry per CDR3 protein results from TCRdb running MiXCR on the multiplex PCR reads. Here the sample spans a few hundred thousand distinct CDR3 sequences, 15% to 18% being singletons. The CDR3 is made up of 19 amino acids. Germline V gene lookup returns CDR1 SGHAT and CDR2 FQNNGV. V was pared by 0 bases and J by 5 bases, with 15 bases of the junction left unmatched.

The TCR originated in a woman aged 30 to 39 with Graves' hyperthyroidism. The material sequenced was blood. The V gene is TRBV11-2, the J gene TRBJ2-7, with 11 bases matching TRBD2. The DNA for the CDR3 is TGTGCCAGCAGCTTAGACATAGGACTACTAGCGGGAGCTTCCGACGAGCAGTACTTC. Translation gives CASSLDIGLLAGASDEQYF. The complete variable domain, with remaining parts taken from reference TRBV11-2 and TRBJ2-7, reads EAGVAQSPRYKIIEKRQSVAFWCNPISGHATLYWYQQILGQGPKLLIQFQNNGVVDDSQLPKDRFSAERLKGVDSTLKIQPAKLEDSAVYLCASSLDIGLLAGASDEQYFGPGTRLTVT.